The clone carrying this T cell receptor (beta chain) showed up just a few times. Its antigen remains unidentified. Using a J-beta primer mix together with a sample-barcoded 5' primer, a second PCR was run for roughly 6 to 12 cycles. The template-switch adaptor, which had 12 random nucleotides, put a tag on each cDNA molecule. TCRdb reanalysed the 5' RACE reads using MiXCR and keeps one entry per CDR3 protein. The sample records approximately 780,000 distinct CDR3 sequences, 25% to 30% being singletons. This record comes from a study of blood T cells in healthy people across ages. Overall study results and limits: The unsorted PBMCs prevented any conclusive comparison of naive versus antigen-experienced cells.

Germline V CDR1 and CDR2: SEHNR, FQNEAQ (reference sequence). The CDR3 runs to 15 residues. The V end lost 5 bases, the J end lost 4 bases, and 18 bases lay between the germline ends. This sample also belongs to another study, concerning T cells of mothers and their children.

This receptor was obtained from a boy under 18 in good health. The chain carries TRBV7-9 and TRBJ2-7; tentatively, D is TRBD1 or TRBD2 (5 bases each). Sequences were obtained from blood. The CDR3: CASSPPGPLPYEQYF. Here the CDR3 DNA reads TGTGCCAGCAGCCCCCCGGGACCCCTTCCTTACGAGCAGTACTTC.